The T cell receptor beta chain under discussion was sequenced for a study of T cell responses to AZD1222 COVID-19 vaccine. Only one count was recorded for this clone. What it binds is unknown. Germline V gene sequence: CDR1 SGHTA, CDR2 FQGNSA. The ends lost 3 bases at V and 3 bases at J; junction bases unmatched: 6. The CDR3 runs 15 residues. Study-level findings and limits: Reports say nearly half of spike-specific TCRs go after unmutated variant regions. Mostly white British, mostly female donors; authors suggested clonal diversity may be underestimated.

Produced via immunoSEQ multiplex PCR; TCRdb's table is partial and in-frame only. The sample has 120,000 or so clones; 80% to 90% are singletons. Second-dose timings of about 4 or about 12 weeks were pooled. The sequence was collected from an adult who received the AZD1222 COVID-19 vaccine. The sample was peripheral blood, taken 28 days after the second AZD1222 dose. V and J are TRBV7-2 and TRBJ1-2, with 8 bases identical to TRBD1. The CDR3 DNA follows: TGTGCCAGCAGCTTCTTTAGGACAGGGCACTATGGCTACACCTTC. This translates into CASSFFRTGHYGYTF.